This note documents a single TCR beta chain sequence. This entry belongs to a study of blood T cell repertoires in COVID-19. Study-wide background: Material from acute and convalescent COVID-19 was sourced from the United States, Italy and Spain.

Clones were sequenced by immunoSEQ multiplex PCR, and TCRdb holds only the in-frame ones, with some missing. The table has around 70,000 clones, roughly nine tenths seen once. The ends lost 1 base at V and 0 bases at J; junction bases unmatched: 7. CDR1 LNHNV and CDR2 YYDKDF come from the germline V gene (reference sequence). The CDR3 sequence is 18 residues long. Source material: peripheral blood. The clonotype originates from a human donor in a cohort sampled during active COVID-19. The V call is TRBV15, the J call TRBJ2-1, with 9 bases aligning to TRBD2. In DNA, the CDR3 is TGTGCCACCAGCAGAGTCCCAGCGGGAGGAGGCTCCTACAATGAGCAGTTCTTC. This translates into CATSRVPAGGGSYNEQFF.